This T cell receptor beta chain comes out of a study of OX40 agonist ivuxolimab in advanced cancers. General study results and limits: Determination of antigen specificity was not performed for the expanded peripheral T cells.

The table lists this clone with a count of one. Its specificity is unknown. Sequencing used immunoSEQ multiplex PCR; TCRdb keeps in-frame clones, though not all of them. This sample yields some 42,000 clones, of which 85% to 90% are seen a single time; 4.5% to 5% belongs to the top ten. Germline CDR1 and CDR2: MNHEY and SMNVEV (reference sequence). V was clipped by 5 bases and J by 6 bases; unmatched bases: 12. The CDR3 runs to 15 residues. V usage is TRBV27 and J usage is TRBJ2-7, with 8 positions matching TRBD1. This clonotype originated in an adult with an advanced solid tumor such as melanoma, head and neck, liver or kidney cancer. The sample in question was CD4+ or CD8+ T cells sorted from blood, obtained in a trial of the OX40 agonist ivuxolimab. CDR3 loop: CASSPWTGSTGEQYF. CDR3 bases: TGTGCCAGCAGTCCTTGGACAGGGTCGACAGGCGAGCAGTACTTC.